The 24 T cell receptor beta chains presented below share a single source sample, sequenced in a study of blood T cells in healthy people across ages. Combining a sample-barcoded 5' primer with a J-beta primer mix, a second PCR ran for roughly 7 to 12 cycles. MiXCR, run by TCRdb on the 5' RACE reads, gives a single entry per CDR3 protein. The sample has 2 million or so distinct CDR3 sequences, less than 50% seen once. Sequencing used blood. The receptors were sampled from a woman in her forties in good health.

This chain connects TRBV14 to TRBJ2-7; 8 bases align to TRBD1. With 4 bases clipped from V and 12 bases from J, the junction kept 20 bases outside the gene matches. Germline CDR1 is SGHDN and CDR2 is FVKESK. The CDR3 extends over 16 amino acids. The CDR3 DNA follows: TGTGCCAGCAGCCCCGGGGGACAGGTTCGCGGAGAGACCCGGTACTTC. Translation: CASSPGGQVRGETRYF.

The chain employs TRBV16 and TRBJ2-1, with D maybe TRBD1 (6 bases). Germline lookup yields CDR1 KGHSY and CDR2 FQNENV. The CDR3 runs to 13 residues. Trimming pared 3 bases from V and 5 bases from J, leaving 8 bases between. CDR3 sequence (DNA): TGTGCCAGCAGCCAGCCAGGGGACAATGAGCAGTTCTTC. It specifies CASSQPGDNEQFF.

V is TRBV27 and J is TRBJ2-7; no reliable D call. The CDR3 covers 16 residues. The V gene lost 2 bases and the J gene lost 0 bases, with 14 bases spanning the gap. Germline V gives CDR1 MNHEY, CDR2 SMNVEV (reference sequence). CDR3 DNA: TGTGCCAGCAGTTTAACCCCGAATCGCCTCTCCTACGAGCAGTACTTC. This codes for CASSLTPNRLSYEQYF.

This chain links TRBV6-2 or TRBV6-3 with TRBJ2-7; D is possibly TRBD1 or TRBD2 (5 bases each). This CDR3 comprises 15 residues. The V gene lost 4 bases and the J gene lost 0 bases, with 13 bases spanning the gap. Looked up from germline, CDR1 is MNHEY and CDR2 is SVGEGT. The CDR3 region is CASSFRDHYSYEQYF. CDR3 DNA sequence: TGTGCCAGCAGTTTCCGGGACCACTACTCCTACGAGCAGTACTTC.

The chain has TRBV29-1 and TRBJ2-7; a possible D gene is TRBD1 (6 bases). The germline gives CDR1 SQVTM, CDR2 ANQGSEA. The V gene lost 4 bases and the J gene lost 3 bases, with 13 bases spanning the gap. The CDR3 consists of 13 residues. CDR3 amino acids: CSVAGTLNYEQYF. As DNA, the CDR3 is TGCAGCGTTGCCGGGACATTAAACTACGAGCAGTACTTC.

This clonotype has a handful of counts. V and J are TRBV10-2 and TRBJ2-5, with 13 bases that match TRBD2. From germline, CDR1 is WSHSY and CDR2 SAAADI. V shed 4 bases, J shed 0 bases, and the junction held 5 bases outside the gene matches. The length of the CDR3 is 17 residues. CDR3 protein: CASSVGLAGHYQETQYF. CDR3 DNA sequence: TGCGCCAGCAGTGTGGGACTAGCGGGGCACTACCAAGAGACCCAGTACTTC.

The sample holds one count of this clonotype. V and J are TRBV28 and TRBJ2-7; 9 nucleotides line up with TRBD2. The ends lost 6 bases at V and 0 bases at J; junction bases unmatched: 15. Germline assignment: CDR1 MDHEN and CDR2 SYDVKM. This CDR3 has 18 residues. CDR3 region: CASSTAVVAGEFSYEQYF. The CDR3 nucleotides read TGTGCCAGCAGCACTGCGGTAGTAGCGGGGGAGTTCTCCTACGAGCAGTACTTC.

The rearrangement joins TRBV10-3 to TRBJ2-3; 7 positions match TRBD1. The CDR3 covers 15 residues. The germline CDR1 and CDR2 sequences are ENHRY and SYGVKD. The V segment lost 5 bases and the J segment 4 bases; nucleotides outside the gene matches: 9. Here the CDR3 DNA reads TGTGCCATCAGTACAGGGGCCGCTGGCCCAGATACGCAGTATTTT. Amino acids: CAISTGAAGPDTQYF.

This sequence joins TRBV28 and TRBJ2-5; 12 nucleotides line up with TRBD2. CDR3 length: 18 residues. Germline lookup yields CDR1 MDHEN and CDR2 SYDVKM. J gave up 7 bases and V 2 bases, and 14 bases lay outside the gene matches. The CDR3 region has the DNA TGTGCCAGCAGTTTAAGGTCCCAGGGACTAGCGGGTATAGCGACCCAGTACTTC. It specifies CASSLRSQGLAGIATQYF.

The chain links TRBV4-3 to TRBJ1-2; 10 bases match TRBD1. The CDR3 is 15 amino acids. CDR1 and CDR2 (germline): LGHNA, YSLEER. J was trimmed by 3 bases and V by 4 bases; bases with no gene match: 5. The CDR3 nucleotides read TGCGCCAGCAGCCCGACAGGGGGCATGTACTATGGCTACACCTTC. Amino acids: CASSPTGGMYYGYTF.

A word on this clonotype: A junction boundary mismatches the germline segment, possibly from a read error. The V gene is TRBV6-5, the J gene TRBJ1-4, with 7 bases identical to TRBD1. Germline CDR1 reads MNHEY; CDR2 reads SVGAGI. CDR3 length: 17 amino acids. CDR3 sequence (DNA): TGTGCCAGCAGTTCAGCCGGGACAGTAGCAACTAATGAAAAACCGTTTTTT. Translation: CASSSAGTVATNEKPFF.

This clonotype was found a few times. The chain employs TRBV9 and TRBJ2-1; D might be TRBD1 or TRBD2, each matching 5 bases. Trimming pared 3 bases from V and 3 bases from J, leaving 10 bases between. Looked up from germline, CDR1 is SGDLS and CDR2 is YYNGEE. This CDR3 comprises 14 residues. CDR3: CASSAGTDYNEQFF. The CDR3 coding sequence is TGTGCCAGCAGCGCCGGGACCGACTACAATGAGCAGTTCTTC.

A few counts support this clonotype. This chain joins TRBV6-1 and TRBJ2-5; weak D call: TRBD1 (5 bases). Germline V CDR1 and CDR2: MNHNS, SASEGT. Trimming took 0 bases from V and 10 from J, leaving 9 bases between them. This CDR3 contains 12 residues. CDR3 nucleotides: TGTGCCAGCAGTGAAGCCGGACATATCCAGTACTTC. Translating it yields CASSEAGHIQYF.

A single count supports this clonotype. A junction boundary mismatches the germline segment, possibly from a read error. J is TRBJ2-3 and V is TRBV7-2, with D maybe TRBD1 (6 bases). The germline V gene encodes CDR1 SGHTA and CDR2 FQGNSA. The length of the CDR3 is 14 residues. CDR3 sequence (DNA): TGTGCCGGCAGCTCATTCAAAGGGGGAGATACGCAGTATTTT. This gives the protein CAGSSFKGGDTQYF.

This chain connects TRBV13 to TRBJ2-7; 10 positions match TRBD2. V lost 2 bases to trimming and J lost 7 bases; unmatched junction nucleotides: 14. The CDR3 has 17 residues. The germline V gene encodes CDR1 PRHDT and CDR2 FYEKMQ (reference sequence). CDR3 amino acids: CASSLRLAGPVQGEQYF. The CDR3 DNA is TGTGCCAGCAGCTTACGACTAGCGGGCCCCGTGCAGGGTGAGCAGTACTTC.

The J gene is TRBJ2-7, the V gene TRBV6-5; tentatively, D is TRBD1 (5 bases). This CDR3 region has 16 residues. Trimming removed 0 bases from V and 3 bases from J, with 15 bases in between. Germline CDR1 is MNHEY and CDR2 is SVGAGI. The CDR3 protein is CASSYSGYQGLYEQYF. The CDR3 coding sequence is TGTGCCAGCAGTTACTCCGGCTACCAGGGCCTCTACGAGCAGTACTTC.

V gene TRBV15 combines with J gene TRBJ2-3; 7 bases map to TRBD2. The CDR3 length is 16 residues. V lost 8 bases to trimming and J lost 0 bases; unmatched junction nucleotides: 11. Germline CDR1 is LNHNV and CDR2 is YYDKDF (reference sequence). CDR3 amino acids: CATAVSSTSSTDTQYF. CDR3 nucleotide sequence: TGTGCCACCGCTGTTTCTTCGACTAGCAGCACAGATACGCAGTATTTT.

V gene TRBV4-1 combines with J gene TRBJ2-7; D could derive from TRBD1 or TRBD2 (5 bases each). Trimming pared 2 bases from V and 6 bases from J, leaving 17 bases between. The length of the CDR3 is 15 residues. From germline, CDR1 is MGHRA and CDR2 YSYEKL. This CDR3 is CASSQIEGKGPEQYF. CDR3 coding DNA: TGCGCCAGCAGCCAAATCGAGGGGAAGGGCCCCGAGCAGTACTTC.

The chain has TRBV6-5 and TRBJ1-2, with 8 bases fitting TRBD1. The V segment lost 5 bases and the J segment 7 bases; nucleotides outside the gene matches: 12. The CDR3 has 15 residues. Looked up from germline, CDR1 is MNHEY and CDR2 is SVGAGI. The CDR3 nucleotides are TGTGCCAGCAGTACGCCTGATGGACAGGGCTCTGGCTACACCTTC. Encoded protein: CASSTPDGQGSGYTF.

The chain joins TRBV27 to TRBJ1-2, with a weak D call TRBD1 (5 bases). V lost 6 bases and J lost 2, with 16 bases in between. Germline values: CDR1 MNHEY, CDR2 SMNVEV (reference sequence). The CDR3 covers 15 residues. The CDR3 is CASSRVIGANYGYTF. The CDR3 DNA reads TGTGCCAGCAGCAGAGTTATCGGGGCGAACTATGGCTACACCTTC.

The chain is built from TRBV6-5 and TRBJ2-7; 9 bases are shared with TRBD1. Trimming cost V 7 bases and J 3 bases; bases outside gene matches: 1. The germline V gene encodes CDR1 MNHEY and CDR2 SVGAGI. This CDR3 is built from 12 residues. DNA of the CDR3: TGTGCCAGCAAGGACAGGGGCTACGAGCAGTACTTC. This translates into CASKDRGYEQYF.

The CDR3 DNA follows: TGTGCCAGCAGCTTAGAGGGGACTAGCGGCTCCAATACGCAGTATTTT. Its translation: CASSLEGTSGSNTQYF. The chain links TRBV7-2 to TRBJ2-3, with 11 bases aligning to TRBD2. The CDR3 totals 16 residues. With 1 base clipped from V and 7 bases from J, the junction kept 7 bases outside the gene matches. Looked up from germline, CDR1 is SGHTA and CDR2 is FQGNSA.

The genes are TRBV7-2 and TRBJ2-5, with 7 bases identical to TRBD2. Unmatched junction bases numbered 15, after V lost 1 base and J lost 4 bases. The CDR3 is 18 amino acids. The germline V gene has CDR1 SGHTA and CDR2 FQGNSA. The CDR3 sequence is CASSLGGGLGRVGETQYF. The CDR3 region has the DNA TGTGCCAGCAGCTTAGGTGGTGGATTAGGGAGGGTAGGAGAGACCCAGTACTTC.

The CDR3 here is CSARAPPRGEGNSPLHF. In nucleotides, the CDR3 is TGCAGTGCTAGAGCGCCACCGCGGGGGGAAGGTAATTCACCCCTCCACTTT. The chain joins TRBV20-1 to TRBJ1-6, with D possibly matching TRBD1 (5 bases). The CDR3 contains 17 residues. Germline-derived CDR1 and CDR2 are DFQATT and SNEGSKA (reference sequence). V shed 1 base and J shed 6 bases, with 19 bases lying between them.